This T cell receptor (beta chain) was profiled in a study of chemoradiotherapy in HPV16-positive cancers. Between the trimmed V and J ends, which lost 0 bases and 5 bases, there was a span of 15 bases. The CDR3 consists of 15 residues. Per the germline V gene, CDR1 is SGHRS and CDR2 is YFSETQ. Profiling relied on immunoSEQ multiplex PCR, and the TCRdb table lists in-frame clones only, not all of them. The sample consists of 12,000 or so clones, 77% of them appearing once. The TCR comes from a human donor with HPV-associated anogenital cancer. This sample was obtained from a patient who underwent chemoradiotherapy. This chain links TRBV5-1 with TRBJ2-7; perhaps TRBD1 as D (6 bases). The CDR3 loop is CASSLVTHPGDEQYF. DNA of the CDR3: TGCGCCAGCAGCTTGGTAACTCACCCAGGGGACGAGCAGTACTTC.